This TCR beta chain came from a study of CD8+ T cells in alopecia areata. After isolation, RNA underwent reverse transcription to generate cDNA as the sequencing template. The table came from immunoSEQ multiplex PCR; TCRdb's copy has only in-frame clones and leaves some out. This sample has 65,000 to 95,000 clones, with 51% found just once. CDR1 MNHEY and CDR2 SMNVEV come from the germline V gene (reference sequence). CDR3 size: 17 residues. The V gene end was trimmed by 2 bases and the J gene end by 4 bases; junction bases not matched to a gene: 8. The rearrangement links TRBV27 to TRBJ2-1, with 10 positions matching TRBD2. The source material was NKG2D-high CD8+ T cells sorted from blood. This receptor was obtained from a human donor with alopecia areata. CDR3 DNA sequence: TGTGCCAGCAGTTTAAGGGGGTCGGGACTAGCGTACAATGAGCAGTTCTTC. It encodes CASSLRGSGLAYNEQFF.